This T cell receptor beta chain was recovered during a study of cytomegalovirus exposure and HLA in healthy donors. Findings and caveats of the study: Cytomegalovirus association was assigned to about 150 TCR beta chains. Rarity characterized most TCR sequences, yet some public TCRs appeared in many donors.

CDR1 and CDR2 (germline): SNHLY, FYNNEI. V lost 4 bases and J lost 2, with 9 bases in between. The CDR3 loop spans 14 amino acids. This clone occurred a few times. Its specificity is unknown. Primers included in the PCR were 60 Vbeta and 13 Jbeta primers. Assay used: immunoSEQ multiplex PCR; TCRdb lists only in-frame clones, some missing. The table shows 75,000 to 100,000 clones, with approximately 72% occurring only once. The sample consisted of PBMCs. The TCR comes from a woman aged 65 to 85 in good health and CMV-seropositive. The chain recombines TRBV2 with TRBJ1-5; weak D call: TRBD1 (5 bases). The CDR3 DNA reads as TGTGCCAGCAGTGGGCAGGGCGGCAATCAGCCCCAGCATTTT. Residues: CASSGQGGNQPQHF.